This note documents a single T cell receptor (beta chain) sequence. One junction end disagrees with the germline gene, perhaps due to a read error. A second PCR, run for about 7 to 11 cycles, used a sample-barcoded 5' primer plus a J-beta primer mix. MiXCR, run by TCRdb on the 5' RACE reads, gives a single entry per CDR3 protein. Of about 1 million distinct CDR3 sequences in the sample, more than 35% are singletons; the top ten hold approximately 17%. Caucasian, healthy and from Russia, the donors were aged between about 6 and 90. The study isolated at least 7 million PBMCs from each sample. This CDR3 has 14 residues. From germline, CDR1 is SEHNR and CDR2 FQNEAQ (reference sequence). The data derive from a study of blood T cells in healthy people across ages.

The rearrangement links TRBV7-9 to TRBJ1-2, with TRBD1 as a possible D gene (5 bases). The sample comprised blood. The receptor's source is a woman in her fifties or sixties in good health. The CDR3 sequence: CACSLGASVDGYTF. The CDR3 DNA sequence: TGTGCCTGCAGCTTAGGGGCCTCGGTGGATGGCTACACCTTC.